This is a list of T cell receptor beta chains from one sample in a study of blood T cell repertoires in COVID-19. Sequencing was performed with immunoSEQ multiplex PCR; in TCRdb, only in-frame clones are kept and a portion is missing. The sample yields roughly 45,000 clones, 70% to 85% seen once. Sequencing input: peripheral blood. All receptors derive from a man aged 45 to 65 with active COVID-19. Each CDR3 is given with its conserved first and last residue. Clone size appears in some rows only: once, few, many, or a class for an expanded clone.

TRBV7-6,.,TRBJ2-3,CASSLGAGIYATQYF
TRBV6-5,.,TRBJ1-2,CASTVVGLANYGYTF
TRBV3-1/TRBV3-2,.,TRBJ2-1,CASSQGGGQGAVEQFF
TRBV7-2,.,TRBJ2-2,CASSLGQGRIGELFF
TRBV21-1,.,TRBJ2-2,CASSGTGDQFYTGELFF
TRBV7-9,.,TRBJ1-3,CASSLEGTVSGNTIYF
TRBV3-1/TRBV3-2,.,TRBJ2-3,CASSWRLPDTQYF
TRBV19,few,TRBJ1-2,CASTRRGRGTNYGYTF
TRBV4-3,.,TRBJ2-5,CASSQDLLAGSSETQYF
TRBV5-1,.,TRBJ1-6,CASSLTLEGWSPLHF
TRBV28,once,TRBJ1-2,CASSTRTGGGYTF
TRBV10-2,.,TRBJ1-2,CASRMGGNYGYTF
TRBV15,.,TRBJ2-3,CATSRGQGETDTQYF
TRBV28,.,TRBJ1-1,CASSWETGRNTEAFF
TRBV5-1,.,TRBJ2-2,CASSVRRGNTGELFF
TRBV4-3,once,TRBJ2-2,CASSRPGGADTGELFF
TRBV2,.,TRBJ2-5,CASSGTGAYPLETQYF
TRBV4-1,.,TRBJ2-3,CASSQAPDLGTDTQYF
TRBV10-1,once,TRBJ2-1,CASSEQRGGREQFF
TRBV27,once,TRBJ2-2,CASRGLAGTGELFF
TRBV27,.,TRBJ1-5,CASSIFIDQPQHF
TRBV28,.,TRBJ1-4,CASRHSTGTGIEKLFF